One T cell receptor beta chain is described in this entry. The CDR3 consists of 14 residues. V lost 4 bases, J lost 2 bases, and 13 bases lay in between. Germline CDR1 is GTSNPN and CDR2 is SVGIG (reference sequence). The source of the sample is a study of blood T cell repertoires in COVID-19. Sequencing was performed with immunoSEQ multiplex PCR; in TCRdb, only in-frame clones are kept and a portion is missing. The sample lists about 39,000 clones, 70% to 80% occurring once. The V gene is TRBV30, the J gene TRBJ2-3; D ambiguous. This clonotype was sampled from a man between 70 and 80 years old with active or convalescent COVID-19. Sequencing was performed on peripheral blood. CDR3 in DNA: TGTGCCTGGAATCTGATGCGGTCCACAGATACGCAGTATTTT. This translates into CAWNLMRSTDTQYF.